This record concerns one TCR beta chain sequence. Sequence at one end of the junction differs from germline and may be a read error. This specimen comes from a study of T cells in Graves' hyperthyroidism and ophthalmopathy. Participants, patients aged 18 to 65, had newly diagnosed hyperthyroidism with a duration under 2 months. CDR1 is ENHRY, CDR2 SYGVKD, per germline. The CDR3 covers 14 residues. The source material, RNA transcripts, was used to amplify TCR beta CDR3 regions. The HTBI primer set drove a first-round RT-PCR of the TCR CDR3. One entry per CDR3 protein, called by TCRdb with MiXCR from the multiplex PCR reads. In the table there are about 560,000 distinct CDR3 sequences, around 46% of which are singletons.

This chain connects TRBV10-3 to TRBJ1-1, with a possible D match to TRBD1 (6 bases). This clonotype was obtained from a woman under 30 with Graves' hyperthyroidism. Sequences were obtained from peripheral blood or thyroid tissue (not recorded which). The CDR3 is CASSEVDRDTEAFF. Written as DNA, the CDR3 is TGTGCCAGCAGTGAAGTGGACAGAGACACTGAAGCTTTCTTT.